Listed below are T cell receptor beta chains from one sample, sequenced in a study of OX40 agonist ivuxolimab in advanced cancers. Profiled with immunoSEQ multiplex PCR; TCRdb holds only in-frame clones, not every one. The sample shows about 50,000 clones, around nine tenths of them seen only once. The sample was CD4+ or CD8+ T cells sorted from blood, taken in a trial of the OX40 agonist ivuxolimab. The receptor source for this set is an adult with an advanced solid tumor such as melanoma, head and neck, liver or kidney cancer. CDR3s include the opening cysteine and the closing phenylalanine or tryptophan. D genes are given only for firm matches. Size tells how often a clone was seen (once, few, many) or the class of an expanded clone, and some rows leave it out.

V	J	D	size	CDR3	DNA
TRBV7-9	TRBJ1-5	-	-	CASSFAVGSGYSNQPQHF	TGTGCCAGCAGCTTTGCGGTTGGGTCAGGCTATAGCAATCAGCCCCAGCATTTT
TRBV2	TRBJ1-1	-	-	CASTFSRVNTEAFF	TGTGCCAGCACTTTCTCCAGGGTGAACACTGAAGCTTTCTTT
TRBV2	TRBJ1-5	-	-	CASSGNNQPQHF	TGTGCCAGCAGTGGAAACAATCAGCCCCAGCATTTT
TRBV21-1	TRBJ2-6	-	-	CASSTANVLTF	TGTGCCAGCAGCACTGCCAACGTCCTGACTTTC
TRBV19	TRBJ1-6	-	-	CASSVGTASSPLHF	TGTGCCAGTAGTGTAGGGACGGCAAGTTCACCCCTCCACTTT
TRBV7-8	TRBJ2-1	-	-	CASSLVWYSGIYNEQFF	TGTGCCAGCAGCTTAGTTTGGTATAGCGGTATTTACAATGAGCAGTTCTTC
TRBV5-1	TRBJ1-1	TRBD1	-	CASSPGQGMVGTEAFF	TGCGCCAGCAGCCCGGGACAGGGCATGGTAGGAACTGAAGCTTTCTTT
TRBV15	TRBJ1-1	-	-	CATSRPGRDGTEAFF	TGTGCCACCAGCAGACCCGGGAGGGACGGCACTGAAGCTTTCTTT
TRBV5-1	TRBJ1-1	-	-	CASSSPGSLNTEAFF	TGCGCCAGCAGCTCTCCCGGGTCATTGAACACTGAAGCTTTCTTT
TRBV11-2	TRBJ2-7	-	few	CASSFSDGLVYEQYF	TGTGCCAGCAGCTTTTCCGACGGACTTGTCTACGAGCAGTACTTC
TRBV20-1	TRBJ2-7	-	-	CSASLRYEQYF	TGCAGTGCTTCGCTTAGGTACGAGCAGTACTTC
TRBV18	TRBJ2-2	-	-	CASSPPSQGSTGELFF	TGTGCCAGCTCACCACCGTCCCAGGGGTCCACCGGGGAGCTGTTTTTT
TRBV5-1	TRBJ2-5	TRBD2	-	CASSLAGGQQETQYF	TGCGCCAGCAGCTTAGCGGGAGGGCAACAAGAGACCCAGTACTTC
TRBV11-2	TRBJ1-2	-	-	CASSFSEEYGYTF	TGTGCCAGCAGCTTTTCGGAGGAGTATGGCTACACCTTC
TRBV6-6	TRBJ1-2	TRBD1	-	CASRSGTGNYGYTF	TGTGCCAGCAGATCCGGGACAGGGAACTATGGCTACACCTTC
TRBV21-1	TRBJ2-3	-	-	CASSKVGSDTQYF	TGTGCCAGCAGCAAAGTCGGGTCAGATACGCAGTATTTT